Sequencing of this T cell receptor beta chain was carried out in a study of cytomegalovirus exposure and HLA in healthy donors. The CDR3 extends over 15 amino acids. V shed 1 base and J shed 0 bases, with 11 bases lying between them. The germline V gene encodes CDR1 SGHRS and CDR2 YFSETQ. The PCR made use of 60 Vbeta and 13 Jbeta primers. How the authors handled the data: Later reanalysis found 80 million or so unique TCR beta chains, 10 million to 12 million of them shared. Clones were sequenced by immunoSEQ multiplex PCR, and TCRdb holds only the in-frame ones, with some missing. V and J calls and clone size come straight from that table; D and trimming were deduced from the DNA. Here the sample spans around 120,000 clones, around 74% being singletons.

The receptor's source is a man aged 60 to 69 in good health and CMV-seropositive. The chain combines TRBV5-1 with TRBJ2-7; weak D call: TRBD2 (7 bases). Input material: PBMCs. CDR3: CASSLTGGLSYEQYF. In DNA form, the CDR3 reads TGCGCCAGCAGCTTGACGGGGGGCCTCTCCTACGAGCAGTACTTC.